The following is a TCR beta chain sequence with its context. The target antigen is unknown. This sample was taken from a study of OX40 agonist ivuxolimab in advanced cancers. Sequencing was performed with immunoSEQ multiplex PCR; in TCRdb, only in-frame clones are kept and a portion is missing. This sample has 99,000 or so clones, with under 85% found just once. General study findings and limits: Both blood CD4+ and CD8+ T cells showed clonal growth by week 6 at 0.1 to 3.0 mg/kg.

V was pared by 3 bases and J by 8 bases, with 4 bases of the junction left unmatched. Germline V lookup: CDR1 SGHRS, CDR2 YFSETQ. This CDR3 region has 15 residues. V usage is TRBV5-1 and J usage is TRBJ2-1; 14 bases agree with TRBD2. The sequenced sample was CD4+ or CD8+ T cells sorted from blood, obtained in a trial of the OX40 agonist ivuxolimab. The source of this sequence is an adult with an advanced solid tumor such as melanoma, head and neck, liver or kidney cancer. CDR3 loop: CASSWTSGGFYEQFF. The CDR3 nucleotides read TGCGCCAGCAGCTGGACTAGCGGGGGGTTTTATGAGCAGTTCTTC.